This T cell receptor (beta chain) comes out of a study of neurological immune-mediated disorders. The CDR3 totals 14 residues. Germline CDR1 and CDR2: LGHNA and YNFKEQ. As regards this clonotype: This clone may be a read error of a much larger clone one base away.

5'RACE with 10-nucleotide random UMIs generated the cDNA. Using its own MiXCR run on the 5' RACE reads, TCRdb lists one record per CDR3 protein. Of 55,000 to 75,000 distinct CDR3 sequences in the sample, roughly 4.9% are singletons; the top ten hold approximately 5.6%. The chain carries TRBV4-2 and TRBJ1-1; D remains ambiguous. The source of this sequence is a human donor with multiple sclerosis. The donor label of this sample is uncertain. Sequenced input: PBMCs. For the CDR3, the DNA is TGTGCCAACAGCCGGGCGCTAGAAAACACTGAAGCTTTCTTT. Residues: CANSRALENTEAFF.